The T cell receptor beta chain described here comes from a study of blood T cells in healthy people across ages. Broader study findings: It was not known whether donors were CMV positive (a possible confounder of expanded clonotype changes).

There are a few counts of this clonotype. The antigen remains unidentified. It was with a sample-barcoded 5' primer and a J-beta primer mix that a second PCR of roughly 7 to 12 cycles was run. Any given sample supplied a minimum of 2.5 million CDR3-containing paired-end reads. TCRdb processed the 5' RACE reads anew with MiXCR; each CDR3 protein has one entry. The table lists 800,000 to 950,000 distinct CDR3 sequences, under 35% of them singletons, with roughly 10% in the top ten. The CDR3 loop spans 15 amino acids. Germline assignment: CDR1 MDHEN and CDR2 SYDVKM. Unmatched junction bases numbered 10, after V lost 7 bases and J lost 5 bases. These data also featured in a second study, about T cells of mothers and their children. That source adds: For the second PCR, the M1S primer put in sample barcodes and 2-4 random nucleotides.

Sequenced input: blood. The V gene is TRBV28, the J gene TRBJ1-5; 8 nucleotides line up with TRBD1. The source of this sequence is a woman in her thirties or forties in good health. CDR3 DNA sequence: TGTGCCAGCACCACTAGGACAGGGCCCGATCAGCCCCAGCATTTT. It encodes CASTTRTGPDQPQHF.